These T cell receptor beta chains were read from a single sample in a study of cytomegalovirus exposure and HLA in healthy donors. Profiled with immunoSEQ multiplex PCR; TCRdb holds only in-frame clones, not every one. The data contain 200,000 to 250,000 clones, about 75% of them seen just once; the ten biggest clones take up 1.8%. Input material: PBMCs. These receptors were taken from a woman aged 25 to 39 in good health and CMV-seronegative. Both conserved end residues are part of each CDR3. D genes are given only for firm matches. Size tells how often a clone was seen (once, few, many) or the class of an expanded clone, and some rows leave it out.

D gene: .
J gene: TRBJ2-7
V gene: TRBV11-1
CDR3 length: 15
clone size: few
CDR3 protein: CASSLEQGGRYEQYF
CDR3 DNA: TGTGCCAGCAGCTTAGAACAGGGTGGACGCTACGAGCAGTACTTC

D gene: TRBD1
J gene: TRBJ2-1
V gene: TRBV7-6
CDR3 length: 14
clone size: few
CDR3 protein: CASSSATRGNEQFF
CDR3 DNA: TGTGCCAGCAGTAGCGCAACCAGGGGGAATGAGCAGTTCTTC

D gene: .
J gene: TRBJ2-5
V gene: TRBV9
CDR3 length: 13
clone size: .
CDR3 protein: CASSGYYQETQYF
CDR3 DNA: TGTGCCAGCAGCGGCTACTATCAGGAGACCCAGTACTTC

D gene: .
J gene: TRBJ2-1
V gene: TRBV6-5
CDR3 length: 16
clone size: few
CDR3 protein: CASSYSDRSSYNEQFF
CDR3 DNA: TGTGCCAGCAGTTACTCTGACAGAAGCTCCTACAATGAGCAGTTCTTC

D gene: TRBD1
J gene: TRBJ1-5
V gene: TRBV18
CDR3 length: 17
clone size: .
CDR3 protein: CASSPRVGTESNQPQHF
CDR3 DNA: TGTGCCAGCTCACCACGGGTTGGGACAGAAAGCAATCAGCCCCAGCATTTT

D gene: .
J gene: TRBJ1-1
V gene: TRBV7-9
CDR3 length: 12
clone size: .
CDR3 protein: CSSSLSSFEAFF
CDR3 DNA: TGTTCCAGCAGCCTCTCGTCCTTTGAAGCTTTCTTT

D gene: .
J gene: TRBJ1-3
V gene: TRBV25-1
CDR3 length: 16
clone size: .
CDR3 protein: CASSELRLSSGNTIYF
CDR3 DNA: TGTGCCAGCAGTGAATTACGTCTGAGCTCTGGAAACACCATATATTTT

D gene: .
J gene: TRBJ1-3
V gene: TRBV2
CDR3 length: 16
clone size: .
CDR3 protein: CASRLTALRKGNTIYF
CDR3 DNA: TGTGCCAGCAGATTGACAGCCTTAAGGAAGGGAAACACCATATATTTT

D gene: TRBD2
J gene: TRBJ2-1
V gene: TRBV5-1
CDR3 length: 16
clone size: once
CDR3 protein: CASSRLAGGMYNEQFF
CDR3 DNA: TGCGCCAGCAGCCGACTAGCGGGAGGTATGTACAATGAGCAGTTCTTC

D gene: TRBD2
J gene: TRBJ2-2
V gene: TRBV7-9
CDR3 length: 18
clone size: once
CDR3 protein: CASSPSTSGRKSAGELFF
CDR3 DNA: TGTGCCAGCAGCCCATCGACTAGCGGGAGGAAATCCGCCGGGGAGCTGTTTTTT

D gene: TRBD1
J gene: TRBJ1-3
V gene: TRBV6-4
CDR3 length: 14
clone size: .
CDR3 protein: CASSRDREGNTIYF
CDR3 DNA: TGTGCCAGCAGCCGCGACAGGGAAGGAAACACCATATATTTT

D gene: TRBD2
J gene: TRBJ2-3
V gene: TRBV5-4
CDR3 length: 17
clone size: .
CDR3 protein: CASSLPGTSGTTDTQYF
CDR3 DNA: TGTGCCAGCAGCTTGCCCGGGACTAGCGGGACTACAGATACGCAGTATTTT

D gene: .
J gene: TRBJ2-1
V gene: TRBV30
CDR3 length: 14
clone size: .
CDR3 protein: CAWTTRVSSYEQFF
CDR3 DNA: TGTGCCTGGACGACTAGGGTAAGCTCCTACGAGCAGTTCTTC

D gene: TRBD2
J gene: TRBJ2-2
V gene: TRBV5-1
CDR3 length: 15
clone size: .
CDR3 protein: CASSFLAGVTGELFF
CDR3 DNA: TGCGCCAGCAGCTTCCTAGCGGGGGTTACCGGGGAGCTGTTTTTT

D gene: .
J gene: TRBJ2-6
V gene: TRBV21-1
CDR3 length: 16
clone size: .
CDR3 protein: CASSKDGTAGANVLTF
CDR3 DNA: TGTGCCAGCAGCAAAGACGGGACAGCGGGGGCCAACGTCCTGACTTTC

D gene: .
J gene: TRBJ2-2
V gene: TRBV7-8
CDR3 length: 14
clone size: .
CDR3 protein: CASSLPRGTGELFF
CDR3 DNA: TGTGCCAGCAGCCTCCCCAGGGGCACCGGGGAGCTGTTTTTT

D gene: .
J gene: TRBJ1-1
V gene: TRBV5-1
CDR3 length: 12
clone size: .
CDR3 protein: CASSLVDTEAFF
CDR3 DNA: TGCGCCAGCAGCTTGGTAGACACTGAAGCTTTCTTT

D gene: TRBD1
J gene: TRBJ1-1
V gene: TRBV7-8
CDR3 length: 16
clone size: once
CDR3 protein: CASSLAFRQGRIEAFF
CDR3 DNA: TGTGCCAGCAGCTTAGCTTTTCGACAGGGGAGGATTGAAGCTTTCTTT

D gene: TRBD2
J gene: TRBJ2-3
V gene: TRBV7-3
CDR3 length: 17
clone size: few
CDR3 protein: CASSPEGLDTITDTQYF
CDR3 DNA: TGTGCCAGCAGTCCTGAGGGACTAGATACCATCACAGATACGCAGTATTTT

D gene: TRBD1
J gene: TRBJ1-2
V gene: TRBV7-6
CDR3 length: 15
clone size: once
CDR3 protein: CASSLGGGQGDGHTF
CDR3 DNA: TGTGCCAGCAGCTTAGGGGGAGGCCAGGGGGATGGCCACACCTTC

D gene: TRBD1
J gene: TRBJ2-1
V gene: TRBV2
CDR3 length: 16
clone size: .
CDR3 protein: CASSEDRGPIHNEQFF
CDR3 DNA: TGTGCCAGCAGTGAAGACAGGGGCCCTATCCACAATGAGCAGTTCTTC

D gene: TRBD1
J gene: TRBJ1-3
V gene: TRBV12-5
CDR3 length: 17
clone size: .
CDR3 protein: CASGSRDSRSSGNTIYF
CDR3 DNA: TGTGCTAGTGGTTCCCGGGACAGCAGATCCTCTGGAAACACCATATATTTT

D gene: .
J gene: TRBJ2-5
V gene: TRBV7-2
CDR3 length: 18
clone size: .
CDR3 protein: CASSLGKTSRRYQETQYF
CDR3 DNA: TGTGCCAGCAGCCTAGGGAAGACTAGTCGGAGGTACCAAGAGACCCAGTACTTC

D gene: .
J gene: TRBJ1-6
V gene: TRBV5-1
CDR3 length: 18
clone size: once
CDR3 protein: CAISLEVGGQGSDSPLHF
CDR3 DNA: TGCGCCATCAGCTTGGAAGTGGGGGGTCAAGGGTCGGATTCACCCCTCCACTTT

D gene: TRBD1
J gene: TRBJ1-1
V gene: TRBV6-5
CDR3 length: 14
clone size: .
CDR3 protein: CASSDRDSNTEAFF
CDR3 DNA: TGTGCCAGCAGTGACCGGGACAGCAACACTGAAGCTTTCTTT

D gene: .
J gene: TRBJ1-1
V gene: TRBV6-5
CDR3 length: 13
clone size: .
CDR3 protein: CASTLQGNTEAFF
CDR3 DNA: TGTGCCAGCACTTTACAGGGCAACACTGAAGCTTTCTTT

D gene: .
J gene: TRBJ2-3
V gene: TRBV28
CDR3 length: 14
clone size: .
CDR3 protein: CASSLSGVPDTQYF
CDR3 DNA: TGTGCCAGCAGTTTGTCGGGAGTCCCAGATACGCAGTATTTT

D gene: .
J gene: TRBJ2-1
V gene: TRBV5-6
CDR3 length: 15
clone size: .
CDR3 protein: CASSLSGSSYNEQFF
CDR3 DNA: TGTGCCAGCAGCTTAAGCGGAAGCTCCTACAATGAGCAGTTCTTC

D gene: .
J gene: TRBJ1-6
V gene: TRBV6-5
CDR3 length: 12
clone size: .
CDR3 protein: CASSGGNSPLHF
CDR3 DNA: TGTGCCAGCAGTGGAGGAAATTCACCCCTCCACTTT

D gene: TRBD1
J gene: TRBJ2-7
V gene: TRBV4-1
CDR3 length: 17
clone size: .
CDR3 protein: CASSQGWFGTGSYEQYF
CDR3 DNA: TGCGCCAGCAGCCAAGGCTGGTTTGGGACAGGGTCCTACGAGCAGTACTTC

D gene: TRBD1
J gene: TRBJ1-2
V gene: TRBV5-8
CDR3 length: 14
clone size: .
CDR3 protein: CASSWTGGADGYTF
CDR3 DNA: TGTGCCAGCAGCTGGACAGGGGGCGCGGATGGCTACACCTTC

D gene: .
J gene: TRBJ1-1
V gene: TRBV30
CDR3 length: 13
clone size: .
CDR3 protein: CAWTRPVGTEAFF
CDR3 DNA: TGTGCCTGGACCAGGCCTGTGGGCACTGAAGCTTTCTTT

D gene: .
J gene: TRBJ2-7
V gene: TRBV28
CDR3 length: 12
clone size: .
CDR3 protein: CASSRLPYEQYF
CDR3 DNA: TGTGCCAGCAGTCGACTCCCTTACGAGCAGTACTTC

D gene: TRBD2
J gene: TRBJ2-7
V gene: TRBV19
CDR3 length: 14
clone size: .
CDR3 protein: CASSIRTSLDEQYF
CDR3 DNA: TGTGCCAGTAGTATCCGGACTAGTCTAGACGAGCAGTACTTC

D gene: .
J gene: TRBJ1-1
V gene: TRBV19
CDR3 length: 17
clone size: .
CDR3 protein: CASSPRDPRGGNTEAFF
CDR3 DNA: TGTGCCAGTAGCCCCCGGGACCCCCGGGGGGGGAACACTGAAGCTTTCTTT

D gene: .
J gene: TRBJ1-4
V gene: TRBV30
CDR3 length: 12
clone size: once
CDR3 protein: CAWSASREKLFF
CDR3 DNA: TGTGCCTGGAGTGCCAGTCGTGAAAAACTGTTTTTT

D gene: .
J gene: TRBJ1-1
V gene: TRBV5-6
CDR3 length: 16
clone size: .
CDR3 protein: CASSTQGPILNTEAFF
CDR3 DNA: TGTGCCAGCAGCACACAGGGCCCCATACTGAACACTGAAGCTTTCTTT

D gene: .
J gene: TRBJ1-2
V gene: TRBV5-4
CDR3 length: 14
clone size: .
CDR3 protein: CASSRDGGTGGYTF
CDR3 DNA: TGTGCCAGCAGCCGGGATGGGGGGACGGGGGGCTACACCTTC

D gene: TRBD1
J gene: TRBJ1-1
V gene: TRBV7-2
CDR3 length: 19
clone size: .
CDR3 protein: CASSLARRGTLNMNTEAFF
CDR3 DNA: TGTGCCAGCAGCTTAGCGCGCAGGGGGACCCTAAATATGAACACTGAAGCTTTCTTT

D gene: TRBD2
J gene: TRBJ2-1
V gene: TRBV7-9
CDR3 length: 13
clone size: few
CDR3 protein: CASSSGTSGRQFF
CDR3 DNA: TGTGCCAGCAGCTCAGGGACTAGCGGGAGGCAGTTCTTC

D gene: .
J gene: TRBJ2-7
V gene: TRBV6-1
CDR3 length: 11
clone size: .
CDR3 protein: CASSYGGSAYF
CDR3 DNA: TGTGCCAGCAGTTACGGAGGATCGGCCTACTTC

D gene: TRBD1
J gene: TRBJ2-6
V gene: TRBV9
CDR3 length: 17
clone size: once
CDR3 protein: CASGTGTGGVGANVLTF
CDR3 DNA: TGTGCCAGCGGTACCGGGACAGGGGGCGTCGGGGCCAACGTCCTGACTTTC